This T cell receptor (beta chain) was identified during a study of early T cells in non-severe SARS-CoV-2 infection. TCRdb re-called the 5' RACE reads with MiXCR, one entry per CDR3 protein. The sample consists of 80,000 to 100,000 distinct CDR3 sequences, around an eighth of them appearing once. In germline, CDR1 is SGHVS, CDR2 FNYEAQ. V lost 4 bases, J lost 3 bases, and 2 bases stayed unmatched. The CDR3 contains 14 residues. Ten or more counts support this clonotype. This receptor was obtained from an adult who was a healthcare worker with PCR-confirmed SARS-CoV-2 infection or an uninfected control (not recorded which). This sequence joins TRBV7-6 and TRBJ1-5, with 8 bases aligning to TRBD1. The source material was whole blood. CDR3 region: CASSSRGLNQPQHF. CDR3 DNA sequence: TGTGCCAGCAGCTCCAGGGGGCTCAATCAGCCCCAGCATTTT.